The 30 T cell receptor beta chains listed next were all sequenced from one sample in a study of cytomegalovirus exposure and HLA in healthy donors (TCRdb year 2017). Library preparation was by the immunoSEQ multiplex PCR assay. For the multiplex PCR, a mixture combining 60 forward primers for TCR Vbeta segments and 13 reverse primers for TCR Jbeta segments was used. TCRdb obtained this table from immuneACCESS and retained in-frame rearrangements with V and J assigned. These tables miss some clones; where compared with another copy, unresolved V genes account for less than half of the shortfall, and the remainder is unexplained. In this sample the table shows about 200,000 clones, around 86% of which occur a single time. About 2.5% of the sample rests with the top ten. Sequenced input: PBMCs. The receptors were sampled from a middle-aged woman in good health and CMV-seronegative.

The V and J genes are TRBV4-1 and TRBJ2-1, with 7 bases lining up with TRBD2. The length of the CDR3 is 15 residues. In germline, CDR1 is MGHRA, CDR2 YSYEKL. The V segment lost 2 bases and the J segment 1 base; nucleotides outside the gene matches: 2. In DNA, the CDR3 is TGCGCCAGCAGCCAACCGGGAGGATCCTACAATGAGCAGTTCTTC. Its protein product is CASSQPGGSYNEQFF.

The rearrangement links TRBV19 to TRBJ1-3; D is uncertain. The germline V gene encodes CDR1 LNHDA and CDR2 SQIVND (reference sequence). V lost 9 bases and J lost 1, with 13 bases in between. The CDR3 has 14 amino acids. CDR3 coding DNA: TGTGCCAGCGGCATCGGAGGGTCTGGAAACACCATATATTTT. The encoded protein is CASGIGGSGNTIYF.

This clone was counted only a few times. The CDR3 spells CASSPGTSGTYSYEQYF. CDR3 DNA sequence: TGTGCCAGCTCACCAGGGACTAGCGGGACTTACTCCTACGAGCAGTACTTC. V usage is TRBV18 and J usage is TRBJ2-7, with 13 bases identical to TRBD2. Germline V CDR1 and CDR2: KGHSH, LQKENI. This CDR3 has 17 amino acids. Unmatched junction bases numbered 4, after V lost 2 bases and J lost 0 bases.

The chain employs TRBV7-9 and TRBJ1-2; tentatively, D is TRBD1 (6 bases). Trimming shortened V by 4 bases and J by 1 base, and 10 bases separated the two germline ends. CDR1 is SEHNR, CDR2 FQNEAQ, per germline (reference sequence). The CDR3 sequence is 14 residues long. For the CDR3, the DNA is TGTGCCAGCAGCTATCAGGGGAATAACTATGGCTACACCTTC. The encoded protein is CASSYQGNNYGYTF.

The chain links TRBV2 to TRBJ1-1, with TRBD1 matching over 10 bases. This CDR3 spans 22 amino acids. The germline V gene encodes CDR1 SNHLY and CDR2 FYNNEI. V dropped 3 bases and J dropped 0; count of bases not matched to a gene: 22. CDR3 amino acids: CASSDGAGTGVDGGKLNTEAFF. In nucleotides, the CDR3 is TGTGCCAGCAGTGACGGCGCCGGGACAGGGGTAGACGGGGGAAAGCTGAACACTGAAGCTTTCTTT.

The chain combines TRBV5-1 with TRBJ1-3, with TRBD1 identical over 9 bases. With 4 bases clipped from V and 4 bases from J, the junction kept 9 bases outside the gene matches. Germline V CDR1 and CDR2: SGHRS, YFSETQ. This CDR3 comprises 16 residues. CDR3 protein: CASSASGTGFGNTIYF. The DNA of the CDR3 is TGCGCCAGCAGCGCCTCCGGGACAGGGTTCGGAAACACCATATATTTT.

This clone is a singleton in its sample. The rearrangement joins TRBV9 to TRBJ1-5; maybe TRBD1 (5 bases). V lost 3 bases and J lost 2, with 6 bases in between. The CDR3 length is 13 residues. The germline CDR1 and CDR2 sequences are SGDLS and YYNGEE. CDR3 sequence reads: CASSAGGNQPQHF. CDR3 coding DNA: TGTGCCAGCAGCGCGGGGGGCAATCAGCCCCAGCATTTT. Combining the CDR3 with reference TRBV9 and TRBJ1-5 gives the whole variable domain DSGVTQTPKHLITATGQRVTLRCSPRSGDLSVYWYQQSLDQGLQFLIQYYNGEERAKGNILERFSAQQFPDLHSELNLSSLELGDSALYFCASSAGGNQPQHFGDGTRLSIL.

The chain employs TRBV14 and TRBJ1-5; D not resolved. Germline loops: CDR1 SGHDN, CDR2 FVKESK. This CDR3 contains 14 residues. Trimming shortened V by 1 base and J by 6 bases, and 10 bases separated the two germline ends. This CDR3 is CASSQVGGGQPQHF. DNA for the CDR3: TGTGCCAGCAGCCAAGTGGGAGGAGGTCAGCCCCAGCATTTT.

The chain couples TRBV2 to TRBJ1-3, with 7 bases matching TRBD1. Losses at the gene ends were 3 bases for V and 0 bases for J; bases not matched to a gene: 2. CDR1 and CDR2 from the germline V gene are SNHLY and FYNNEI. This CDR3 has 15 residues. The CDR3 region has the DNA TGTGCCAGCAGTGAGGGACAGCGCTCTGGAAACACCATATATTTT. Encoded protein: CASSEGQRSGNTIYF. Drawing the rest from reference TRBV2 and TRBJ1-3, the complete variable domain is EPEVTQTPSHQVTQMGQEVILRCVPISNHLYFYWYRQILGQKVEFLVSFYNNEISEKSEIFDDQFSVERPDGSNFTLKIRSTKLEDSAMYFCASSEGQRSGNTIYFGEGSWLTVV.

This rearrangement joins TRBV11-1 to TRBJ2-3; a weak D match, TRBD1 (5 bases). The germline V and J ends were trimmed by 2 bases and 2 bases, with 11 bases remaining between them. The CDR3 extends over 15 amino acids. Germline V gene data show CDR1 as SGHAT and CDR2 as FQDESV (reference sequence). This CDR3 is CASSLLDSNTDTQYF. The CDR3 bases are TGTGCCAGCAGCTTATTAGACAGTAACACAGATACGCAGTATTTT.

This clone was detected once. The chain employs TRBV7-9 and TRBJ1-4; D is possibly TRBD1 (5 bases). The CDR3 has 13 amino acids. CDR1 and CDR2 from the germline V gene are SEHNR and FQNEAQ (reference sequence). With 7 bases removed from V and 4 bases from J, the gap between germline ends came to 10 bases. CDR3 in DNA: TGTGCCAGCAACGGGGGACTTAATGAAAAACTGTTTTTT. Amino acids: CASNGGLNEKLFF.

The rearrangement joins TRBV19 to TRBJ2-5; weak D call: TRBD2 (5 bases). Germline loops: CDR1 LNHDA, CDR2 SQIVND (reference sequence). The CDR3 extends over 14 amino acids. The V gene lost 6 bases and the J gene lost 5 bases, with 16 bases spanning the gap. This chain's CDR3 is CASSGFSSQETQYF. CDR3 sequence (DNA): TGTGCCAGTAGCGGTTTTTCTAGCCAGGAGACCCAGTACTTC.

The chain employs TRBV19 and TRBJ2-5; perhaps TRBD1 as D (6 bases). The CDR3 has 13 amino acids. From germline, CDR1 is LNHDA and CDR2 SQIVND (reference sequence). V was shortened by 5 bases and J by 5 bases, with 12 bases between the two germline ends. CDR3 sequence: CASSLPGVETQYF. CDR3 nucleotide sequence: TGTGCCAGTAGTCTCCCAGGGGTGGAGACCCAGTACTTC.

The chain is built from TRBV4-1 and TRBJ1-2, with D uncertain. Looked up from germline, CDR1 is MGHRA and CDR2 is YSYEKL. Trimming cost V 0 bases and J 8 bases, with 19 bases left between them. The CDR3 consists of 16 residues. The CDR3 sequence: CASSQDSNRTPRGYTF. CDR3 sequence (DNA): TGCGCCAGCAGCCAAGATTCAAATCGGACTCCGAGGGGCTACACCTTC.

This clone was observed a few times. This sequence joins TRBV29-1 and TRBJ1-1; D perhaps matches TRBD1 (6 bases). This CDR3 comprises 12 residues. Germline V lookup: CDR1 SQVTM, CDR2 ANQGSEA. The germline V and J ends were trimmed by 6 bases and 2 bases, with 10 bases remaining between them. The CDR3: CSVRTENTEAFF. In DNA form, the CDR3 reads TGCAGCGTCCGGACAGAAAACACTGAAGCTTTCTTT.

This clone was found once. This chain connects TRBV9 to TRBJ1-2, with TRBD1 matching over 7 bases. The trim removed 4 bases at V and 4 bases at J, leaving 7 bases unmatched. This CDR3 contains 14 residues. The germline V gene encodes CDR1 SGDLS and CDR2 YYNGEE. The CDR3 sequence: CASSSGGIRYGYTF. The CDR3 DNA is TGTGCCAGCAGCTCAGGGGGGATTCGCTATGGCTACACCTTC.

The genes are TRBV29-1 and TRBJ2-1, with 7 bases lining up with TRBD1. The V segment lost 7 bases and the J segment 4 bases; nucleotides outside the gene matches: 7. The CDR3 is 13 residues long. CDR1 is SQVTM and CDR2 is ANQGSEA in the germline V gene. CDR3 amino acids: CSAGTASYNEQFF. DNA for the CDR3: TGCAGCGCTGGGACAGCGTCTTACAATGAGCAGTTCTTC.

The chain links TRBV9 to TRBJ2-5, with TRBD2 as a possible D gene (7 bases). Trimming cost V 1 base and J 5 bases, with 18 bases left between them. The germline V gene encodes CDR1 SGDLS and CDR2 YYNGEE. CDR3 size: 16 residues. CDR3 protein: CASSVRGTIGGETQYF. DNA for the CDR3: TGTGCCAGCAGCGTAAGGGGGACTATAGGAGGGGAGACCCAGTACTTC. Full variable domain (rest looked up from reference TRBV9 and TRBJ2-5): DSGVTQTPKHLITATGQRVTLRCSPRSGDLSVYWYQQSLDQGLQFLIQYYNGEERAKGNILERFSAQQFPDLHSELNLSSLELGDSALYFCASSVRGTIGGETQYFGPGTRLLVL.

Comment on this clone: One end of the junction fails to match germline, which may point to a read error. Distinct nucleotide sequences in the sample also encode this CDR3. The chain carries TRBV4-2 and TRBJ2-1; D possibly corresponds to TRBD2 (5 bases). The CDR3 has 17 residues. CDR1 is LGHNA and CDR2 is YNFKEQ in the germline V gene. Here the CDR3 reads CASSQGQRELNYNEQFF. In nucleotides, the CDR3 is TGTGCCAGCAGCCAAGGCCAACGGGAACTAAACTACAATGAACAGTTCTTC.

J is TRBJ2-1 and V is TRBV6-1, with TRBD2 matching over 13 bases. The CDR3 sequence is 15 residues long. Germline assignment: CDR1 MNHNS and CDR2 SASEGT. The J segment lost 4 bases and the V segment lost 6 bases, leaving 3 bases of the junction unmatched. DNA for the CDR3: TGTGCCAGCAGGTTACTAGCGGGAGGGTACAATGAGCAGTTCTTC. Its protein product is CASRLLAGGYNEQFF.

This sequence joins TRBV30 and TRBJ2-7, with 9 bases aligning to TRBD2. The CDR3 contains 13 residues. Germline trimming cut 7 bases from V and 3 bases from J; bases unmatched to any gene: 7. Germline V gene data show CDR1 as GTSNPN and CDR2 as SVGIG (reference sequence). DNA of the CDR3: TGTGCCTTAAGGGCGGGAGGGCGCTACGAGCAGTACTTC. Protein: CALRAGGRYEQYF. Variable domain in full (rest from reference TRBV30 and TRBJ2-7): SQTIHQWPATLVQPVGSPLSLECTVEGTSNPNLYWYRQAAGRGLQLLFYSVGIGQISSEVPQNLSASRPQDRQFILSSKKLLLSDSGFYLCALRAGGRYEQYFGPGTRLTVT.

J is TRBJ2-7 and V is TRBV7-6; TRBD2 agrees at 9 bases. The trim removed 2 bases at V and 5 bases at J, leaving 10 bases unmatched. In germline, CDR1 is SGHVS, CDR2 FNYEAQ. This CDR3 has 16 amino acids. The CDR3 coding sequence is TGTGCCAGCAGCTTACGACGGGCGGGAGGGCCGGACGAGCAGTACTTC. This translates into CASSLRRAGGPDEQYF.

The chain uses TRBV29-1 and TRBJ2-1, with a weak D call TRBD2 (6 bases). The V and J ends lost 4 bases and 4 bases respectively, with 11 bases between them. From germline, CDR1 is SQVTM and CDR2 ANQGSEA. This CDR3 contains 13 residues. This CDR3 is CSVARGNYNEQFF. The CDR3 region has the DNA TGCAGCGTTGCACGCGGGAATTACAATGAGCAGTTCTTC.

The chain recombines TRBV9 with TRBJ2-1; 10 bases align to TRBD2. CDR3 size: 15 residues. The V and J ends lost 3 bases and 9 bases, in that order; junction bases with no gene match: 9. The germline gives CDR1 SGDLS, CDR2 YYNGEE. For the CDR3, the DNA is TGTGCCAGCAGCGCGCCTAGCGGGAGTATCCGTGAGCAGTTCTTC. Translating it yields CASSAPSGSIREQFF.

This clone appeared once. This chain joins TRBV18 and TRBJ2-7; no clear D gene. This CDR3 is built from 11 residues. Germline assignment: CDR1 KGHSH and CDR2 LQKENI. Deletions cut 6 bases from V and 4 bases from J, with 7 bases between. CDR3 DNA: TGTGCCAGCTCCCTCGAGTACGAGCAGTACTTC. Translation: CASSLEYEQYF.

The chain is built from TRBV7-2 and TRBJ2-3, with D possibly matching TRBD1 (8 bases). From germline, CDR1 is SGHTA and CDR2 FQGNSA. V lost 3 bases and J 6 bases, leaving 19 bases between the germline ends. This CDR3 is built from 16 residues. The CDR3 sequence is CASSFTGGGYKDTQYF. CDR3 nucleotides: TGTGCCAGCAGCTTCACAGGGGGAGGGTATAAGGATACGCAGTATTTT.

This clone was counted between two and nine times. This chain connects TRBV30 to TRBJ1-5; possible D gene TRBD1, 5 bases. Germline V lookup: CDR1 GTSNPN, CDR2 SVGIG (reference sequence). Deletions cut 1 base from V and 4 bases from J, with 17 bases between. The CDR3 runs 16 residues. In DNA form, the CDR3 reads TGTGCCTGGAGTGGGGGGGTGGGGGACGGGAATCAGCCCCAGCATTTT. Its translation is CAWSGGVGDGNQPQHF.

This chain uses TRBV5-1 with TRBJ1-2, with 7 positions matching TRBD1. The CDR3 totals 16 residues. Germline loops: CDR1 SGHRS, CDR2 YFSETQ. Germline trimming cut 4 bases from V and 0 bases from J; bases unmatched to any gene: 9. CDR3 nucleotides: TGCGCCAGCAGCCATTACGCCGGGACAGCTAACTATGGCTACACCTTC. Translated, it gives CASSHYAGTANYGYTF.

This sequence joins TRBV6-1 and TRBJ1-5, with a weak D call TRBD1 (6 bases). The CDR3 totals 14 residues. Trimming stripped 7 bases from V and 7 bases from J, with 17 bases between. The germline V gene has CDR1 MNHNS and CDR2 SASEGT. The CDR3 region has the DNA TGTGCCAGCAACTTCAAGGGGGTGTACCAGCCCCAGCATTTT. Encoded protein: CASNFKGVYQPQHF.

About this clone: The same CDR3 arises from other DNA sequences in this sample as well. The V gene is TRBV27, the J gene TRBJ2-7, with 7 bases identical to TRBD1. CDR3 length: 13 amino acids. CDR1 is MNHEY, CDR2 SMNVEV, per germline (reference sequence). V was pared by 3 bases and J by 1 base, with 0 bases of the junction left unmatched. Here the CDR3 DNA reads TGTGCCAGCAGTTTGACAGGGTCCTACGAGCAGTACTTC. Encoded protein: CASSLTGSYEQYF.